This record concerns one T cell receptor (beta chain) sequence. The antigen is undetermined. The sample is drawn from a study of radiotherapy plus CTLA-4 blockade in lung cancer. Study summary: Disease control reached more than 30%, with objective responses in under 20%. Study-wide findings and caveats: After treatment with radiotherapy plus ipilimumab, TCR clones that came from the tumor expanded in blood. Among reported predictors of response, early blood T cell clone dynamics with interferon-beta performed best.

Here immunoSEQ multiplex PCR was the method, and the copy in TCRdb shows in-frame clones only, minus some. The profile shows more than 65,000 clones, 75% to 90% of them singletons. Those patients who had chemo-refractory metastatic non-small-cell lung cancer were given focal radiation along with CTLA-4 blockade through ipilimumab. The CDR3 consists of 16 residues. V shed 0 bases and J shed 2 bases, with 14 bases lying between them. Germline values: CDR1 SGHNT, CDR2 YYREEE (reference sequence). The material sequenced was peripheral blood, taken from a patient treated with radiotherapy plus ipilimumab. The V call is TRBV5-4, the J call TRBJ2-5, with TRBD2 as a possible D gene (6 bases). The TCR was taken from a human donor with non-small cell lung cancer who had stable disease on radiotherapy plus ipilimumab. CDR3 bases: TGTGCCAGCAGCTTGGACGGGGTGGCGGGGCAAGAGACCCAGTACTTC. Its translation: CASSLDGVAGQETQYF.